A single sample is the source of the 20 T cell receptor beta chains below, sequenced in a study of OX40 agonist ivuxolimab in advanced cancers. The assay was immunoSEQ multiplex PCR, and TCRdb's table has in-frame clones only and misses some. Of more than 100,000 clones listed, 90% were seen once; the top ten hold approximately 1%. Sequencing used CD4+ or CD8+ T cells sorted from blood, obtained in a trial of the OX40 agonist ivuxolimab. The receptors here all came from an adult with an advanced solid tumor such as melanoma, head and neck, liver or kidney cancer.

The V gene is TRBV28, the J gene TRBJ1-4; D gene unclear. The V gene's germline CDR1 is MDHEN and CDR2 SYDVKM. CDR3 length: 11 residues. V lost 6 bases and J lost 14, with 13 bases in between. This CDR3 reads CASSLTGGLFF. The CDR3 DNA reads TGTGCCAGCAGCCTGACTGGAGGGCTGTTTTTT.

Relative to its sample, this clone is medium-sized. V is TRBV2 and J is TRBJ1-5; the D is unclear. Germline V gives CDR1 SNHLY, CDR2 FYNNEI. This CDR3 contains 14 residues. Trimming stripped 7 bases from V and 2 bases from J, with 12 bases between. CDR3 amino acids: CASNSVTGNQPQHF. The CDR3 DNA is TGTGCCAGCAATTCAGTAACGGGCAATCAGCCCCAGCATTTT.

The V and J genes are TRBV7-9 and TRBJ1-1; D uncertain. CDR1 is SEHNR and CDR2 is FQNEAQ in the germline V gene (reference sequence). This CDR3 is built from 13 residues. V gave up 7 bases and J gave up 5 bases, with 14 bases separating them. The CDR3 bases are TGTGCCAGCATTTCTGGGCCCAAGACTGAAGCTTTCTTT. Translated: CASISGPKTEAFF.

The chain links TRBV6-5 to TRBJ2-7; possibly TRBD1 or TRBD2 for D (7 bases each). The CDR3 extends over 15 amino acids. Germline lookup yields CDR1 MNHEY and CDR2 SVGAGI. V was clipped by 0 bases and J by 4 bases, with 13 bases between them. Here the CDR3 DNA reads TGTGCCAGCAGTTACTCGGGGCAGGGGGGGTACGAGCAGTACTTC. Protein product: CASSYSGQGGYEQYF.

V and J are TRBV28 and TRBJ2-5, with 13 bases identical to TRBD2. Gene TRBJ2-7 matches the end of the DNA better, so the J call may be wrong. CDR3 length: 16 amino acids. Germline CDR1 reads MDHEN; CDR2 reads SYDVKM. The CDR3 reads CASSGDRLAGGYEQYF. The CDR3 bases are TGTGCCAGCAGTGGGGACAGACTAGCGGGGGGTTACGAGCAGTACTTC.

The rearrangement uses TRBV6-5 and TRBJ2-7, with D perhaps assigned TRBD1 or TRBD2 (5 bases each). The CDR3 runs 16 residues. Trimming shortened V by 0 bases and J by 5 bases, and 17 bases separated the two germline ends. Per the germline V gene, CDR1 is MNHEY and CDR2 is SVGAGI. The CDR3 protein is CASSYSPTGIGNEQYF. DNA for the CDR3: TGTGCCAGCAGTTACTCTCCTACAGGAATCGGGAACGAGCAGTACTTC.

This chain connects TRBV30 to TRBJ2-7; tentatively, D is TRBD1 (6 bases). Germline CDR1 GTSNPN, CDR2 SVGIG (reference sequence). Trimming removed 7 bases at V and 1 base at J, with 8 bases between. CDR3 length equals 11 residues. The CDR3 DNA follows: TGTGCCTCCGACAGGTCCTACGAGCAGTACTTC. Translation gives CASDRSYEQYF.

This chain connects TRBV11-2 to TRBJ1-1, with D unclear. The CDR3 consists of 17 residues. V lost 1 base to trimming and J lost 2 bases, with 17 bases between them. CDR1 is SGHAT, CDR2 FQNNGV, per germline. The CDR3 DNA reads TGTGCCAGCAGCTTAGCCCTATACTACCGGGCCAACACTGAAGCTTTCTTT. Protein: CASSLALYYRANTEAFF.

In this sample, this clone turned up once. The rearrangement joins TRBV19 to TRBJ1-5; D not certain. Germline values: CDR1 LNHDA, CDR2 SQIVND (reference sequence). V dropped 7 bases and J dropped 4 bases, with 17 bases sitting between them. There are 15 residues in the CDR3. In DNA, the CDR3 is TGTGCCAGTAAATCTATCCTGGGTGGGAATCAGCCCCAGCATTTT. It translates to CASKSILGGNQPQHF.

This clone occurred a few times. This chain links TRBV30 with TRBJ1-5; no reliable D call. The CDR3 runs to 13 residues. CDR1 is GTSNPN and CDR2 is SVGIG in the germline V gene (reference sequence). V lost 0 bases and J lost 3, with 6 bases in between. The CDR3 DNA reads as TGTGCCTGGAGTGTGCAGAACAATCAGCCCCAGCATTTT. The encoded protein is CAWSVQNNQPQHF.

The chain links TRBV7-2 to TRBJ2-1; the D is unclear. CDR1 is SGHTA and CDR2 is FQGNSA in the germline V gene. V gave up 2 bases and J gave up 5 bases, with 19 bases separating them. This CDR3 region has 17 residues. Written as DNA, the CDR3 is TGTGCCAGCAGCTTAACCCTCGGTTACCGAGGTCACAATGAGCAGTTCTTC. Protein product: CASSLTLGYRGHNEQFF.

This chain connects TRBV9 to TRBJ2-6, with 10 bases aligning to TRBD2. Germline lookup yields CDR1 SGDLS and CDR2 YYNGEE. This CDR3 region has 19 residues. J was trimmed by 1 base and V by 0 bases; bases with no gene match: 7. The CDR3 loop reads CASSVATSGRASGANVLTF. Written as DNA, the CDR3 is TGTGCCAGCAGCGTAGCTACGAGCGGGAGGGCGTCTGGGGCCAACGTCCTGACTTTC.

The chain recombines TRBV20-1 with TRBJ2-7, with D unresolved. Between the trimmed V and J ends, which lost 1 base and 2 bases, there was a span of 3 bases. This CDR3 comprises 11 residues. Germline CDR1 DFQATT, CDR2 SNEGSKA (reference sequence). CDR3 region: CSARATYEQYF. The CDR3 DNA follows: TGCAGTGCTAGAGCGACCTACGAGCAGTACTTC.

The chain combines TRBV4-1 with TRBJ2-7; tentative D call: TRBD2 (6 bases). Trimming stripped 1 base from V and 2 bases from J, with 12 bases between. Germline-derived CDR1 and CDR2 are MGHRA and YSYEKL. The CDR3 is 15 amino acids. CDR3 in amino acids: CASSQGGGPTYEQYF. CDR3 DNA: TGCGCCAGCAGCCAAGGAGGAGGGCCCACCTACGAGCAGTACTTC.

This sequence joins TRBV7-2 and TRBJ2-1; D possibly corresponds to TRBD2 (6 bases). Trimming took 8 bases from V and 0 from J, leaving 17 bases between them. CDR1 and CDR2 from the germline V gene are SGHTA and FQGNSA. The CDR3 runs 16 residues. This CDR3 reads CASDRVGGASYNEQFF. DNA of the CDR3: TGTGCCAGCGATAGAGTAGGAGGGGCCTCCTACAATGAGCAGTTCTTC.

V and J are TRBV27 and TRBJ2-7; 9 bases map to TRBD1. Germline assignment: CDR1 MNHEY and CDR2 SMNVEV (reference sequence). This CDR3 is 14 amino acids long. Trimming cost V 5 bases and J 3 bases; bases outside gene matches: 5. For the CDR3, the DNA is TGTGCCAGCAGTCCAACGACAGGGGGCTACGAGCAGTACTTC. Translating gives CASSPTTGGYEQYF.

The chain links TRBV14 to TRBJ1-1; 7 nucleotides align to TRBD1. Trimming removed 6 bases from V and 6 bases from J; junction bases left unmatched: 10. Per the germline V gene, CDR1 is SGHDN and CDR2 is FVKESK. The CDR3 is 14 residues long. The CDR3 nucleotides read TGTGCCAGCAGTCCGTATATCAGGGGGGCTGAAGCTTTCTTT. It translates to CASSPYIRGAEAFF.

This clone has a single count. This chain links TRBV28 with TRBJ1-1; D is ambiguous. Trimming took off 7 bases at V and 0 bases at J, with 6 bases between the two ends. The V gene's germline CDR1 is MDHEN and CDR2 SYDVKM. The CDR3 runs 12 residues. The CDR3 coding sequence is TGTGCCAGCACTAATATGAACACTGAAGCTTTCTTT. Its translation is CASTNMNTEAFF.

V is TRBV7-3 and J is TRBJ2-1, with TRBD2 matching 13 bases. V was pared by 4 bases and J by 2 bases, with 23 bases of the junction left unmatched. The CDR3 length is 23 residues. Looked up from germline, CDR1 is SGHTA and CDR2 is FQGTGA. The CDR3 here is CASSSTPTAGTSGIRRAYNEQFF. The CDR3 DNA follows: TGTGCCAGCAGCTCAACCCCGACCGCCGGGACTAGCGGGATCAGGCGCGCCTACAATGAGCAGTTCTTC.

The V gene is TRBV6-1, the J gene TRBJ2-5; D may be TRBD1 or TRBD2 (5 bases each). Deletions cut 4 bases from V and 3 bases from J, with 18 bases between. Looked up from germline, CDR1 is MNHNS and CDR2 is SASEGT. CDR3 length: 16 residues. Here the CDR3 reads CASSVLGTGWEETQYF. CDR3 coding DNA: TGTGCCAGCAGTGTTCTCGGGACCGGGTGGGAAGAGACCCAGTACTTC.